This T cell receptor (beta chain) was sequenced in a study of cytomegalovirus exposure and HLA in healthy donors. Across the study: From donors who were HLA-typed, an early data release held around 85 million unique TCRs. Study-wide results and limits: Productive rates of about 90% or about 30% were seen for most TCR beta V segments in an earlier analysis. Analyzed later, most CMV-associated TCR beta chains appeared HLA-restricted.

This clone was seen only a few times. Its cognate antigen is unknown. V shed 3 bases and J 4 bases; nucleotides not matched to a gene: 6. Germline-derived CDR1 and CDR2 are LNHDA and SQIVND (reference sequence). CDR3 length: 16 amino acids. The study ran its PCR with 60 Vbeta and 13 Jbeta primers. Sequenced by immunoSEQ multiplex PCR; TCRdb stores in-frame clones only, minus some. Of about 200,000 clones in the sample, roughly 80% were seen once. The chain carries TRBV19 and TRBJ1-5; TRBD1 matches at 10 bases. The sample was PBMCs. The TCR sequence derives from a male donor in good health and CMV-seronegative. The CDR3 spells CASSMGTGAGNQPQHF. The CDR3 DNA sequence: TGTGCCAGTAGTATGGGGACAGGGGCAGGGAATCAGCCCCAGCATTTT.